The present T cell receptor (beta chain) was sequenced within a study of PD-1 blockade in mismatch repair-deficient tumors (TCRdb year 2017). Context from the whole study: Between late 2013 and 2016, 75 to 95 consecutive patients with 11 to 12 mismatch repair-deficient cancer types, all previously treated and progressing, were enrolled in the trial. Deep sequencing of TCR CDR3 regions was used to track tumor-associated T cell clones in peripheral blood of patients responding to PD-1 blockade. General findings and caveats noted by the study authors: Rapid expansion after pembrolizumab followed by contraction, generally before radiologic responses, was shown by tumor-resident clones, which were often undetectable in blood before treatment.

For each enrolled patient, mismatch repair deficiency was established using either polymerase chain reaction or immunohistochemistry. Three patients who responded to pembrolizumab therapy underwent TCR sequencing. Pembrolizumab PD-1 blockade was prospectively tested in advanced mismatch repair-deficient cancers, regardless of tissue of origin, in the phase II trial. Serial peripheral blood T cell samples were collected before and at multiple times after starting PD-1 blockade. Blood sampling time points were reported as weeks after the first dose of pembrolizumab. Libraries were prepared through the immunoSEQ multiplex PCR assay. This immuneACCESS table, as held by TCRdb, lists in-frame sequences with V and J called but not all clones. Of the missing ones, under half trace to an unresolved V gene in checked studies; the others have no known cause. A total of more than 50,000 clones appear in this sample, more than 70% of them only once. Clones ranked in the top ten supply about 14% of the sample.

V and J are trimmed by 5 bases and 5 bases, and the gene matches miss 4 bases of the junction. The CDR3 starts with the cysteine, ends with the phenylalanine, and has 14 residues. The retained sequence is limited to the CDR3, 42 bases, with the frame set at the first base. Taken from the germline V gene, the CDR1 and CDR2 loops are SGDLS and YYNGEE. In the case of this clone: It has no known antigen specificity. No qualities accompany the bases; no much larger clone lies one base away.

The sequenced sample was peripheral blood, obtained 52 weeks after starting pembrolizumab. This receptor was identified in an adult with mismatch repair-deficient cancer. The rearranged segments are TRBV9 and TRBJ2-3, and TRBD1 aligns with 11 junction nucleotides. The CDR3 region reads CASRPGQGGDTQYF. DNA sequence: TGTGCCAGCAGACCGGGACAGGGGGGAGATACGCAGTATTTT.